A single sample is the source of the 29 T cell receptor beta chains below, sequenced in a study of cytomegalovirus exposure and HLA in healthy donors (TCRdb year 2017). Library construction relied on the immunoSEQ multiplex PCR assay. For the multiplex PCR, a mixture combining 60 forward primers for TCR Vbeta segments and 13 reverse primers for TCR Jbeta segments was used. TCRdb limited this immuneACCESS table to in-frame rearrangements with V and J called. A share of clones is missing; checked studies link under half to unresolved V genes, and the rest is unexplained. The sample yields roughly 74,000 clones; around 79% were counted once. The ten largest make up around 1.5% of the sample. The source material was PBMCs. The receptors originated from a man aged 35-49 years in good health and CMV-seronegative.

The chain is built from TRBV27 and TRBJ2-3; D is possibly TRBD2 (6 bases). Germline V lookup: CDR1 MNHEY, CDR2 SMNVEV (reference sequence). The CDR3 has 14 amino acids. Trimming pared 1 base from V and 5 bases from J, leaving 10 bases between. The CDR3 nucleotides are TGTGCCAGCAGTTTATTTATGGGAGGAGATACGCAGTATTTT. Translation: CASSLFMGGDTQYF.

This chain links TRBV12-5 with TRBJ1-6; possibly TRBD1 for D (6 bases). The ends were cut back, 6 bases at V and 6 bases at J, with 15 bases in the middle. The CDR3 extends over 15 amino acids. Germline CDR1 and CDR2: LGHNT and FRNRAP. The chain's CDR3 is CASGRPTGTNSPLHF. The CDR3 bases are TGTGCTAGTGGCCGTCCTACAGGGACTAATTCACCCCTCCACTTT.

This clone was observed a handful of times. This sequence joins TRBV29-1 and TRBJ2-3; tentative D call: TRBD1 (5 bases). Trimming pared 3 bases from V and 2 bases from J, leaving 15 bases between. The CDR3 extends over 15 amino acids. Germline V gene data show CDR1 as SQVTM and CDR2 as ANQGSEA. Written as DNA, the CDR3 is TGCAGCGTTGATCGACAGCACCATCCCACAGATACGCAGTATTTT. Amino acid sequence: CSVDRQHHPTDTQYF.

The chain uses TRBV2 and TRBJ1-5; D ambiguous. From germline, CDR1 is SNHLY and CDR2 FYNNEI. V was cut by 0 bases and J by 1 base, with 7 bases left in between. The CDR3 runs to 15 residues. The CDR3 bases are TGTGCCAGCAGTGAAGCGAGCGGGAGCAATCAGCCCCAGCATTTT. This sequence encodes CASSEASGSNQPQHF.

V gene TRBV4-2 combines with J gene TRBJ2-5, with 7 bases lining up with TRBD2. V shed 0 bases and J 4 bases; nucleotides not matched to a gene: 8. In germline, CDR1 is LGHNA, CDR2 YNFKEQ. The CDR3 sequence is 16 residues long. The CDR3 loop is CASSQDLNGRRETQYF. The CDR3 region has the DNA TGTGCCAGCAGCCAAGATCTCAACGGGAGGAGAGAGACCCAGTACTTC.

DNA of the CDR3: TGCGCCAGCAGCTTGGAGGGGGCTGGGGGTAATGAGCAGTTCTTC. The encoded protein is CASSLEGAGGNEQFF. The rearrangement links TRBV5-1 to TRBJ2-1; 7 nucleotides match TRBD1. With 0 bases clipped from V and 7 bases from J, the junction kept 7 bases outside the gene matches. The CDR3 runs to 15 residues. Germline values: CDR1 SGHRS, CDR2 YFSETQ.

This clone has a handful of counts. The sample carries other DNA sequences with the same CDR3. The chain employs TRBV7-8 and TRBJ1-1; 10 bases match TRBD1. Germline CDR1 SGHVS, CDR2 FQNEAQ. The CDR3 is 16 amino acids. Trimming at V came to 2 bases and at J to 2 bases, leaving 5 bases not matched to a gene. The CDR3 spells CASSLRDRGSNTEAFF. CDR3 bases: TGTGCCAGCAGCTTAAGGGACAGGGGATCTAACACTGAAGCTTTCTTT.

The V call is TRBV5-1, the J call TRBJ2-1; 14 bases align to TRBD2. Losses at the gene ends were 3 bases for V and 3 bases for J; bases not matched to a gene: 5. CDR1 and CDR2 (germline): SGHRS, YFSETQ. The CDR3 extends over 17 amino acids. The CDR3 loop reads CASSSGLAGANYNEQFF. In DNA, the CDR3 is TGCGCCAGCAGCTCGGGACTAGCGGGAGCTAACTACAATGAGCAGTTCTTC.

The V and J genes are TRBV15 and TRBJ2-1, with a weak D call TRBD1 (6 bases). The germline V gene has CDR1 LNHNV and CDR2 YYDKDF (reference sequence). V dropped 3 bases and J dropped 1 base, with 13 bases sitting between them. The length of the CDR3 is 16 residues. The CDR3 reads CATSREVTGSYNEQFF. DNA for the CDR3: TGTGCCACCAGCAGGGAAGTGACAGGTTCCTACAATGAGCAGTTCTTC.

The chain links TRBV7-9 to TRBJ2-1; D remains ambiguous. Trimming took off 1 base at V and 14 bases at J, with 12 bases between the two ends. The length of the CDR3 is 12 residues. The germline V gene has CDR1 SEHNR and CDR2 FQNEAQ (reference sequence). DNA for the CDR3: TGTGCCAGCAGCTTAGGGGCTACAAGAGAGTTCTTC. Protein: CASSLGATREFF.

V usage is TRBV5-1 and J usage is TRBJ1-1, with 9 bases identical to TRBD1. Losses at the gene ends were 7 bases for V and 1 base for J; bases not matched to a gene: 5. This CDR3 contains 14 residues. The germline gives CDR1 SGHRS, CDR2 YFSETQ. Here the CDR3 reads CASAGQGPNTEAFF. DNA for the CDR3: TGCGCCAGCGCAGGACAGGGGCCGAACACTGAAGCTTTCTTT.

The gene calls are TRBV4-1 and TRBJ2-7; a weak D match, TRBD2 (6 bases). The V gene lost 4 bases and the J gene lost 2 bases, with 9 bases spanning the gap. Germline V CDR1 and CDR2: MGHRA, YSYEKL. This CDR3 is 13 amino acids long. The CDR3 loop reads CASSPGRPYEQYF. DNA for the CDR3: TGCGCCAGCAGCCCCGGGAGACCCTACGAGCAGTACTTC.

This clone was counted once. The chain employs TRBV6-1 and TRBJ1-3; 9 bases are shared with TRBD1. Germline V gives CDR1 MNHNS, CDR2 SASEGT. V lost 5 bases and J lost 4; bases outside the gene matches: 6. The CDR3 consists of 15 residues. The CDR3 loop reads CASSRGTGTGNTIYF. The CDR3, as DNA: TGTGCCAGCAGTAGAGGGACAGGGACGGGAAACACCATATATTTT.

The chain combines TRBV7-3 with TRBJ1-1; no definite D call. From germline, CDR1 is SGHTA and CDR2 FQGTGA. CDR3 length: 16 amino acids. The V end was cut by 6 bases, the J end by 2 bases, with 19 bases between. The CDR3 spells CASSTHAGSLNTEAFF. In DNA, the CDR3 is TGTGCCAGCAGTACTCACGCCGGGTCCCTAAACACTGAAGCTTTCTTT.

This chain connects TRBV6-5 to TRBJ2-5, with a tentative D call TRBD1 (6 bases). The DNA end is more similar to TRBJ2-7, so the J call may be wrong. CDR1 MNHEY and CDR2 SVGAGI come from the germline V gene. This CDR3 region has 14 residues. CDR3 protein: CASSKDRPPYEQYF. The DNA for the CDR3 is TGTGCCAGCAGCAAAGACAGGCCCCCCTACGAGCAGTACTTC.

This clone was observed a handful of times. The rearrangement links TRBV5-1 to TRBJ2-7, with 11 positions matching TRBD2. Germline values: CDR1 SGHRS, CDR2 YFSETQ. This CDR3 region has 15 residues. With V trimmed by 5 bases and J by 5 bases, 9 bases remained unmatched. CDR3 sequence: CASREGLADRHEQYF. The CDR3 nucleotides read TGCGCCAGCAGAGAGGGACTAGCGGACAGGCACGAGCAGTACTTC.

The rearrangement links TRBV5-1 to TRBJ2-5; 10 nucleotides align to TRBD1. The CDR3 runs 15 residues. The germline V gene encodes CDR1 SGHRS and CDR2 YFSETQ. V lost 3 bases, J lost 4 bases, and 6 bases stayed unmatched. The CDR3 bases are TGCGCCAGCAGCTCGGGACAGGGGCCAGGAGAGACCCAGTACTTC. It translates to CASSSGQGPGETQYF. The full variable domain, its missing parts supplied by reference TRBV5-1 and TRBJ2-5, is KAGVTQTPRYLIKTRGQQVTLSCSPISGHRSVSWYQQTPGQGLQFLFEYFSETQRNKGNFPGRFSGRQFSNSRSEMNVSTLELGDSALYLCASSSGQGPGETQYFGPGTRLLVL.

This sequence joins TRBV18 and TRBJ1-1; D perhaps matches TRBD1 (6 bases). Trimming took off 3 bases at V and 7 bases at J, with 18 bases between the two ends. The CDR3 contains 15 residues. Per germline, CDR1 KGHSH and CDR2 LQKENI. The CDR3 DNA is TGTGCCAGCTCACCGCCGAGCGGGGGCCGGGGTGAAGCTTTCTTT. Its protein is CASSPPSGGRGEAFF.

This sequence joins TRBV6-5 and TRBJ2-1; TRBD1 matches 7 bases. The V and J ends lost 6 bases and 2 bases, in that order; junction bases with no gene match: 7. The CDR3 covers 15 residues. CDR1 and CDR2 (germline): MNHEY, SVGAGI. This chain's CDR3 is CASSLDRDPYNEQFF. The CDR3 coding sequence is TGTGCCAGCAGCCTAGACAGGGACCCCTACAATGAGCAGTTCTTC.

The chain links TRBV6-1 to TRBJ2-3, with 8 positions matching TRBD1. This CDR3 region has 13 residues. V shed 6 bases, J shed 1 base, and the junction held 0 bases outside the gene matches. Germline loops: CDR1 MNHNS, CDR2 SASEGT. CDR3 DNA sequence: TGTGCCAGCAGGGACAGGGGCACAGATACGCAGTATTTT. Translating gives CASRDRGTDTQYF.

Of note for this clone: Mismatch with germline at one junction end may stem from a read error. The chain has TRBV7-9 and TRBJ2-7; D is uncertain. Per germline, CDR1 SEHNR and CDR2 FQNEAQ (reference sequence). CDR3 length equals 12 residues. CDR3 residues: CSSSPRPYEQYF. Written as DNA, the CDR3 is TGTTCCAGCAGCCCCCGTCCCTACGAGCAGTACTTC. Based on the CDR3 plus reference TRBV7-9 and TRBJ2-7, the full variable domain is DTGVSQNPRHKITKRGQNVTFRCDPISEHNRLYWYRQTLGQGPEFLTYFQNEAQLEKSRLLSDRFSAERPKGSFSTLEIQRTEQGDSAMYLCSSSPRPYEQYFGPGTRLTVT.

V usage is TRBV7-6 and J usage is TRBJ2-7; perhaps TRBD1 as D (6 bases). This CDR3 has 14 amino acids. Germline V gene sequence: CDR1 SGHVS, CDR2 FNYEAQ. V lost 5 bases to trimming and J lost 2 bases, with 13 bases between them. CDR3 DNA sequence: TGTGCCAGCAGCAATCAACAGGGCCCCTACGAGCAGTACTTC. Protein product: CASSNQQGPYEQYF.

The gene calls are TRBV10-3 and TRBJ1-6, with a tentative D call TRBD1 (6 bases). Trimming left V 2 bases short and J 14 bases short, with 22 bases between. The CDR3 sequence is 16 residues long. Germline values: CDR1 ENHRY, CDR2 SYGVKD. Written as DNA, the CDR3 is TGTGCCATCAGTGAGGGCCGAGGACAGCGGGGGGGAGCCCTCCACTTT. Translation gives CAISEGRGQRGGALHF.

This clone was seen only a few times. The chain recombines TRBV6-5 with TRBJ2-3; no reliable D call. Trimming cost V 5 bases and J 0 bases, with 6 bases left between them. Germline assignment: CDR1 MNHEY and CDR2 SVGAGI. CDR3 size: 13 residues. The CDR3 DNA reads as TGTGCCAGCAGTCGAACAAGCACAGATACGCAGTATTTT. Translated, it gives CASSRTSTDTQYF.

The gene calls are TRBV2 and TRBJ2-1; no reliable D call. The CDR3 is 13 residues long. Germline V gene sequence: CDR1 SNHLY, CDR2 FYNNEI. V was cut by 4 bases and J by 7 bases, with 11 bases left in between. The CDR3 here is CASSGARRNEQFF. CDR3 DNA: TGTGCCAGCAGTGGGGCCCGCAGAAATGAGCAGTTCTTC.

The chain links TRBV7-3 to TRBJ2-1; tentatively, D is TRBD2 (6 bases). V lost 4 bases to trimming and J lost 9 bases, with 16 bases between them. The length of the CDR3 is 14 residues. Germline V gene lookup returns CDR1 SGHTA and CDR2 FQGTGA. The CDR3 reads CASSSTGSGTEQFF. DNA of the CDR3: TGTGCCAGCAGCTCAACTGGTAGCGGCACTGAGCAGTTCTTC.

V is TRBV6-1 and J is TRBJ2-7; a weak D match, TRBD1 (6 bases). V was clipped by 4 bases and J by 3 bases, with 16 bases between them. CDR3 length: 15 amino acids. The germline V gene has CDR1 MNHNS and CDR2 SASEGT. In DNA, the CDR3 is TGTGCCAGCAGTGTCGGATCAGGGGTATTCTACGAGCAGTACTTC. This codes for CASSVGSGVFYEQYF.

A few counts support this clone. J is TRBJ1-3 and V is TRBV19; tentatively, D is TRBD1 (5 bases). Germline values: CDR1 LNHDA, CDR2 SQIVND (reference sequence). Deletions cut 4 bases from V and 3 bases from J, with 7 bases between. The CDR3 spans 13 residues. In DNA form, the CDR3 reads TGTGCCAGTAGTACGACAGTTGGAAACACCATATATTTT. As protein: CASSTTVGNTIYF. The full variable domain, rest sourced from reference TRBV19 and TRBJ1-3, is DGGITQSPKYLFRKEGQNVTLSCEQNLNHDAMYWYRQDPGQGLRLIYYSQIVNDFQKGDIAEGYSVSREKKESFPLTVTSAQKNPTAFYLCASSTTVGNTIYFGEGSWLTVV.

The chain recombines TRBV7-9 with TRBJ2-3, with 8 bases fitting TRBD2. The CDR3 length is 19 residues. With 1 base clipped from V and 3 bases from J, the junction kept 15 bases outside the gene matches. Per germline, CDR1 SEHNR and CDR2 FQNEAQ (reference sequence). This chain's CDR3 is CASSLVRINAGGRTDTQYF. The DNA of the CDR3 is TGTGCCAGCAGCTTAGTTCGAATTAACGCGGGAGGTAGGACAGATACGCAGTATTTT.